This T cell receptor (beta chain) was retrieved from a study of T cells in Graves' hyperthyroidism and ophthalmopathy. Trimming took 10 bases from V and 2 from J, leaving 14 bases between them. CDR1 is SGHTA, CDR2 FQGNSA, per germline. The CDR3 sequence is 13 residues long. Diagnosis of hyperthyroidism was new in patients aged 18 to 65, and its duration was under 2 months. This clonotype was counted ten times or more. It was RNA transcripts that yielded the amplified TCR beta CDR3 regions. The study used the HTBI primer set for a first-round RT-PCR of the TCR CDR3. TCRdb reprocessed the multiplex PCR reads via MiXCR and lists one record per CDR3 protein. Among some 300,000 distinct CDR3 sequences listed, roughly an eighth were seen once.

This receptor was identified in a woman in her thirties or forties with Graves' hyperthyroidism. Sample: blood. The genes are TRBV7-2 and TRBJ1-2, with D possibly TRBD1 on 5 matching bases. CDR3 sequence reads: CATRGGGNYGYTF. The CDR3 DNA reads TGTGCCACGCGTGGTGGGGGGAACTATGGCTACACCTTC. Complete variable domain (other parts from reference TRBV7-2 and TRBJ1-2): GAGVSQSPSNKVTEKGKDVELRCDPISGHTALYWYRQSLGQGLEFLIYFQGNSAPDKSGLPSDRFSAERTGGSVSTLTIQRTQQEDSAVYLCATRGGGNYGYTFGSGTRLTVV.